Here is one T cell receptor (beta chain) with its context. Antigen: not known. This record comes from a study of cytotoxic CD8 clonotypes in ibrutinib-treated CLL. Study in general: Patients attained some 24 partial and 2 complete responses; at median approximately 70 months, around 15 remained remitted while roughly 12 progressed. The study recorded mean values of about 260,000 productive templates and under 100,000 productive rearrangements per sample. Whole-study results and caveats: Public clonotypes were rare and shrank or held steady on treatment.

Sequencing was performed with immunoSEQ multiplex PCR; in TCRdb, only in-frame clones are kept and a portion is missing. The table records about 89,000 clones, about 78% of them present only once. Trimming left V 4 bases short and J 0 bases short, with 19 bases between. The germline V gene encodes CDR1 LNHDA and CDR2 SQIVND (reference sequence). This CDR3 contains 19 residues. Source: PBMCs, taken after 12 months of ibrutinib treatment. The receptor was derived from a human donor with chronic lymphocytic leukemia. The chain recombines TRBV19 with TRBJ2-6, with D possibly TRBD1 on 6 matching bases. This CDR3 is CASSKTGLRQSSGANVLTF. Here the CDR3 DNA reads TGTGCCAGTAGTAAGACAGGCCTTCGGCAGAGCTCTGGGGCCAACGTCCTGACTTTC. The full variable domain, completed using reference TRBV19 and TRBJ2-6, is DGGITQSPKYLFRKEGQNVTLSCEQNLNHDAMYWYRQDPGQGLRLIYYSQIVNDFQKGDIAEGYSVSREKKESFPLTVTSAQKNPTAFYLCASSKTGLRQSSGANVLTFGAGSRLTVL.